Listed below are T cell receptor beta chains from one sample, sequenced in a study of beta chain features in type 1 diabetes. Sequencing was performed with immunoSEQ multiplex PCR; in TCRdb, only in-frame clones are kept and a portion is missing. Counted here are around 500,000 clones, over 25% occurring once; the ten biggest clones make up around 0.065%. Sample: naive CD4+ T cells from blood. Receptor source: a man aged 18 to 29 in good health. Each CDR3 is given with its conserved first and last residue. D genes are given only for firm matches. Clone size is given for some rows only: seen once, a few or many times, or a class if the clone is expanded.

TRBV7-2,TRBD1,-,TRBJ2-1,TGTGCCAGCACCGTTCAGACAGGGGACAATGAGCAGTTCTTC,CASTVQTGDNEQFF
TRBV30,TRBD2,-,TRBJ2-4,TGTGCCTGGACTTCGCCGGGAGGTGACATTCAGTACTTC,CAWTSPGGDIQYF
TRBV29-1,-,few,TRBJ2-1,TGCAGCGTTGAGGCCCCTCAGTGGGGCGGATACAATGAGCAGTTCTTC,CSVEAPQWGGYNEQFF
TRBV28,-,-,TRBJ2-7,TGTGCCAGCAGTTTGGGCATGGCGGGGCCCTACGAGCAGTACTTC,CASSLGMAGPYEQYF
TRBV7-2,-,-,TRBJ1-1,TGTGCCAGCAGCCCAAATCGTAGGGTGAACACTGAAGCTTTCTTT,CASSPNRRVNTEAFF
TRBV29-1,-,-,TRBJ2-3,TGCAGCTCACGAACGGATACGCAGTATTTT,CSSRTDTQYF
TRBV6-5,-,-,TRBJ2-2,TGTGCCAGCAGTTTAACAGCGAACACCGGGGAGCTGTTTTTT,CASSLTANTGELFF
TRBV6-6,-,few,TRBJ2-7,TGTGCCAGCAGGTCCCAGAACTCCTACGAGCAGTACTTC,CASRSQNSYEQYF
TRBV9,TRBD1,-,TRBJ2-3,TGTGCCAGCAGGCCAGGGGGCGCAGATACGCAGTATTTT,CASRPGGADTQYF
TRBV29-1,-,-,TRBJ2-1,TGCAGCGTCCCCGACGAGGTCCAGTTCTTC,CSVPDEVQFF
TRBV14,-,few,TRBJ2-3,TGTGCCAGCAGCCAAGGGGCGGTCGGGAGAGATACGCAGTATTTT,CASSQGAVGRDTQYF
TRBV7-9,-,-,TRBJ1-4,TGTGCCAGCAGCTTCGTACAGGGTGTTGAAAAACTGTTTTTT,CASSFVQGVEKLFF
TRBV30,-,-,TRBJ2-1,TGTGCCTGGAACAGCGGCCTCCTCAATGAGCAGTTCTTC,CAWNSGLLNEQFF
TRBV9,-,-,TRBJ1-1,TGTGCCAGCAGCGTAGGCTGGGAGAACACTGAAGCTTTCTTT,CASSVGWENTEAFF
TRBV30,TRBD1,-,TRBJ1-1,TGTGCCTGGTGGACAGGGGGCATGAACACTGAAGCTTTCTTT,CAWWTGGMNTEAFF
TRBV5-1,-,-,TRBJ2-3,TGCGCCAGCAGCGCCCCCGCTGGCACAGATACGCAGTATTTT,CASSAPAGTDTQYF
TRBV30,-,few,TRBJ2-3,TGTGCCTGGAGAAGTTTAACCGGGGGCTTGCAGTATTTT,CAWRSLTGGLQYF
TRBV12-5,-,-,TRBJ2-1,TGTGCTAGTGGTTTGACCACGGGGCCTAGCTCCTACAATGAGCAGTTCTTC,CASGLTTGPSSYNEQFF
TRBV20-1,-,few,TRBJ2-2,TGCAGTGCCACTGACAGCGGGGAGCTGTTTTTT,CSATDSGELFF
TRBV4-3,-,-,TRBJ2-3,TGCGCCAGCAGCCCCCTCGGGGCTTCTAGCACAGATACGCAGTATTTT,CASSPLGASSTDTQYF
TRBV4-2,-,-,TRBJ1-2,TGTGCCAGCAGCCAAGCCAGCGAGGGGAATGGCTACACCTTC,CASSQASEGNGYTF
TRBV28,-,-,TRBJ1-1,TGTGCCAGCAGTTCCCAGGGTTCGACCACTGAAGCTTTCTTT,CASSSQGSTTEAFF
TRBV14,-,once,TRBJ1-4,TGTGCCAGCAGCCAACGTTGGGGTAATGAAAAACTGTTTTTT,CASSQRWGNEKLFF
TRBV6-5,-,few,TRBJ2-5,TGTGCCAGCAGTTACGGGGCGGCCCAGTACCAAGAGACCCAGTACTTC,CASSYGAAQYQETQYF
TRBV14,TRBD1,-,TRBJ1-2,TGTGCCAGCAGATCTACAGGGGTTAGGACCTTC,CASRSTGVRTF
TRBV6-6,-,few,TRBJ2-7,TGTGCCAGCAGCACCTGGACGGGTGTTGGTATAAGGTACTTC,CASSTWTGVGIRYF
TRBV30,-,few,TRBJ2-3,TGTGCCTGGAGTACGAGAGATACGCAGTATTTT,CAWSTRDTQYF
TRBV5-1,-,-,TRBJ2-1,TGCGCCAGCAGCTTGGCCTCAGCGGGCGAGCGCCATGAGCAGTTCTTC,CASSLASAGERHEQFF
TRBV29-1,-,-,TRBJ1-2,TGCAGCGTTGGATTTTTGGACTCAGGCTACACCTTC,CSVGFLDSGYTF
TRBV4-2,-,-,TRBJ2-7,TGTGCCAGCAGCCAACTCGTGTCCTACGAGCAGTACTTC,CASSQLVSYEQYF